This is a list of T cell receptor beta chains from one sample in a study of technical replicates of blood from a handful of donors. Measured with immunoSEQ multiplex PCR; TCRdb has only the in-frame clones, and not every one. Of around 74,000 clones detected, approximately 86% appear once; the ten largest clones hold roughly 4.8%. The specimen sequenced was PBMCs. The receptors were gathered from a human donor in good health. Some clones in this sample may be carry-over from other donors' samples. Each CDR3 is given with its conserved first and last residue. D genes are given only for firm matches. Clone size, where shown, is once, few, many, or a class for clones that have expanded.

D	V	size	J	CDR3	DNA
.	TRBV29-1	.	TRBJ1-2	CSVGSTFSGYTF	TGCAGCGTGGGCAGCACATTCAGTGGCTACACCTTC
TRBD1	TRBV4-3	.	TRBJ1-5	CASSRETGDLQPQHF	TGCGCCAGCAGCCGAGAGACAGGGGATCTTCAGCCCCAGCATTTT
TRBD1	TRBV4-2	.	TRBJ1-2	CASSRSGTGNYGYTF	TGTGCCAGCAGCCGATCCGGGACAGGTAACTATGGCTACACCTTC
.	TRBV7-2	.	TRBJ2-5	CASSSTGAGETQYF	TGTGCCAGCAGCTCCACAGGGGCGGGGGAGACCCAGTACTTC
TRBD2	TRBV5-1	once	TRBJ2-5	CASSPLAGAETQYF	TGCGCCAGCAGCCCGTTAGCGGGAGCAGAGACCCAGTACTTC
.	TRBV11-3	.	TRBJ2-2	CASSTDYRGTGELFF	TGTGCCAGCAGCACCGACTACCGAGGTACCGGGGAGCTGTTTTTT
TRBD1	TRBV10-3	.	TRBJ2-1	CAIERDRGGNEQFF	TGTGCCATCGAACGGGACAGGGGGGGAAATGAGCAGTTCTTC
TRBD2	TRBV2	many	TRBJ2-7	CASSELGLAPDEQYF	TGTGCCAGCAGTGAATTGGGACTAGCCCCCGACGAGCAGTACTTC
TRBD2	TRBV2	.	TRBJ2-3	CASQSGGYTDTQYF	TGTGCCTCCCAGAGCGGGGGATACACAGATACGCAGTATTTT
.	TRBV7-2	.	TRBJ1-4	CASSAVRGSNEKLFF	TGTGCCAGCAGCGCCGTACGAGGGTCTAATGAAAAACTGTTTTTT
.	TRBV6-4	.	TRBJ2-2	CASSPGVGELFF	TGTGCCAGCAGTCCCGGTGTCGGGGAGCTGTTTTTT
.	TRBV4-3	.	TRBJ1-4	CASSRGGAGNEKLFF	TGCGCCAGCAGCCGAGGGGGGGCGGGGAATGAAAAACTGTTTTTT
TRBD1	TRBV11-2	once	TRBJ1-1	CASSSPGGQGYTEAFF	TGTGCCAGCAGCTCCCCGGGGGGACAGGGGTACACTGAAGCTTTCTTT
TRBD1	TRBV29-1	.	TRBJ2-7	CSVRTGGGYEQYF	TGCAGCGTTCGCACAGGGGGCGGCTACGAGCAGTACTTC
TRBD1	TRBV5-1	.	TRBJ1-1	CASSTGQGTVNTEAFF	TGCGCCAGCAGCACGGGACAGGGGACGGTGAACACTGAAGCTTTCTTT
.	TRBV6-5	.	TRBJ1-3	CASSYGRPSTGNTIYF	TGTGCCAGCAGTTACGGGCGACCCTCTACTGGAAACACCATATATTTT
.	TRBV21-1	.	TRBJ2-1	CASSKGKGLAGGRIGNEQFF	TGTGCCAGCAGCAAAGGAAAGGGACTAGCGGGGGGGAGAATTGGCAATGAGCAGTTCTTC
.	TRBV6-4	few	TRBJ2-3	CASSPEPGGTDTQYF	TGTGCCAGCAGCCCGGAGCCGGGAGGCACAGATACGCAGTATTTT
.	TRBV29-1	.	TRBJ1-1	CSVRHVIMNTEAFF	TGCAGCGTGAGACACGTCATCATGAACACTGAAGCTTTCTTT
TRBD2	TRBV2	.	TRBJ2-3	CASSEAESSGGGTDTQYF	TGTGCCAGCAGTGAAGCTGAATCAAGCGGGGGAGGCACAGATACGCAGTATTTT
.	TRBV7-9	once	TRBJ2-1	CASSLEGDLKQFF	TGTGCCAGCAGCTTAGAAGGCGACTTAAAGCAGTTCTTC
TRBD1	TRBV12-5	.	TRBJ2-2	CASGSPGTANTGELFF	TGTGCTAGTGGCTCCCCCGGGACAGCGAACACCGGGGAGCTGTTTTTT
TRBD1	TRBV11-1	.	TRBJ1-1	CASSPDREEAFF	TGTGCCAGCAGCCCTGACAGGGAAGAAGCTTTCTTT
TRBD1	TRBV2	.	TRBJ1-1	CASSPRRDRVGYTEAFF	TGTGCCAGCAGTCCACGCCGGGACAGGGTCGGATACACTGAAGCTTTCTTT
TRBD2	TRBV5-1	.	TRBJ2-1	CASTPLAEPSYNEQFF	TGCGCCAGCACACCTCTAGCGGAGCCTTCCTACAATGAGCAGTTCTTC
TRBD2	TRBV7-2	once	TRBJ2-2	CASTRGARNTGELFF	TGTGCCAGCACGCGGGGGGCGCGGAACACCGGGGAGCTGTTTTTT